What follows describes a single T cell receptor (beta chain). In this sample, this clonotype turned up a few times. Its antigen specificity is not known. There are no base qualities to consult, and no much larger clone falls within one base. This sample is part of a study of T-cell memory formation after mild COVID-19 (dated by TCRdb to about 2021). In the study overall: TCR sequence clusters from the two donors were largely donor specific. Longitudinal TCRalpha and TCRbeta repertoire sequencing tracked T-cell clones expanding and contracting after mild COVID-19 in a couple of donors. The cohort comprised two young, previously healthy adult volunteers, one female and one male.

The CDR3 sequence holds 15 residues, the cysteine and phenylalanine included. This entry keeps only the CDR3 DNA: 45 bases, framed from base 1. V loses 0 bases, J loses 1 base, and the germline ends lie 9 bases apart. CDR1 and CDR2 are read off the germline V gene as LGHNA and YNFKEQ. For sequencing, an Illumina NovaSeq 6000 was employed. TCRalpha and TCRbeta cDNA libraries were built by 5'RACE with constant-segment primers, adding sample barcodes and unique molecular identifiers. Trizol reagent was used to extract RNA from every sample. Amplification of the libraries took two PCR steps, and the second step added a second sample barcode plus Illumina TruSeq adapters. Sequencing of the libraries was done on an Illumina NovaSeq, producing 2 x 150 bp paired-end reads. The authors' analysis ran thus. With migec v1.2.7, reads were demultiplexed and then collapsed into UMI-guided consensus sequences. Using mixcr v2.1.11, the UMI consensuses were aligned to TRA and TRB V and J templates and assembled into clonotypes. A clonotype was counted as expanded or contracted only if both edgeR and NoisET called the change significant, with noise models trained on biological replicates. For edgeR calls, the thresholds were a false discovery rate-adjusted p below 0.01 and a log2 fold-change of 1. As an exploratory analysis of dynamics, max-normalized trajectories of the 1000 most abundant clonotypes were examined with PCA combined with hierarchical clustering. Each responding clone was given a CD4 or CD8 phenotype based on the CD4+ and CD8+ repertoires, which had been sequenced separately. TCRdb trimmed public reads at Q25 via fastp, called clones via MiXCR and kept in-frame beta chains. CDR3 protein sequences are deduplicated, and each keeps its most common genes and DNA. TCRdb, rather than the study authors, made the V and J calls. The sample table lists a few hundred thousand distinct CDR3 sequences, around 20% of them with a count of one. The ten largest make up around 13% of the sample.

Overall study results and their limits: The study covered only a couple of mild cases, and larger cohorts including severe cases with pre-infection samples were considered necessary. Clones contracting from day 15 to 85 had balanced CD4/CD8 phenotypes, while a second wave expanding from day 15 to 37 was biased towards CD4+. Contracting CD4+ clones appeared mostly in the CM and EM memory subsets, whereas CD8+ clones were enriched in EMRA. Some responding clones were detected in pre-infection memory, suggesting pre-existing cross-reactive memory T cells joined the SARS-CoV-2 response. Whether the second-wave clones peaking on day 37 were SARS-CoV-2 specific was not confirmed.

Ficoll-Paque density gradient centrifugation was used to isolate PBMCs. The specimen was PBMCs or a T cell subset sorted from them (not recorded which). This TCR was recovered from an adult woman who had mild COVID-19 (a few samples of this study predate the infection). The sample titles of this study are shuffled in the database, so cell type and time point are left out; the donor was told from shared clones. Recombination connected TRBV4-2 to TRBJ1-1; the D gene remains uncertain. CDR3 region: CASSQDALTNTEAFF. The DNA sequence is as follows: TGTGCCAGCAGCCAAGATGCACTGACGAACACTGAAGCTTTCTTT.